The 5 T cell receptor beta chains below come from one sample, sequenced in a study of blood T cell repertoires in COVID-19 (TCRdb year 2020). The receptor library was made with the immunoSEQ multiplex PCR assay. The table was pulled from immuneACCESS by TCRdb, which kept in-frame rearrangements only. Such tables lose some clones; where checked, under half of the loss comes from unresolved V genes, and the rest has no known cause. The sample table contains about 370,000 clones; only one count was recorded for 80% to 90% of them. The biggest ten clones account for 0.95% to 1.1% of the sample. The sample taken for sequencing was PBMCs or T cells enriched from blood (not recorded which). The source of these receptors is a young man who had recovered from COVID-19.

The chain has TRBV3-1 (or the pseudogene TRBV3-2) and TRBJ2-2; TRBD2 might be the D (6 bases). This CDR3 is 16 amino acids long. The V and J ends lost 3 bases and 2 bases respectively, with 13 bases between them. Germline CDR1 is LGHDT and CDR2 is YNNKEL (reference sequence). CDR3 sequence reads: CASSHVRDSNTGELFF. In DNA form, the CDR3 reads TGTGCCAGCAGCCACGTGCGGGACTCAAACACCGGGGAGCTGTTTTTT.

The chain has TRBV30 and TRBJ1-2, with D hard to call. The CDR3 has 16 amino acids. Germline-derived CDR1 and CDR2 are GTSNPN and SVGIG (reference sequence). Trimming stripped 0 bases from V and 0 bases from J, with 14 bases between. The DNA for the CDR3 is TGTGCCTGGAGTGTGGCTGGGCACCGAGCTAACTATGGCTACACCTTC. Translating gives CAWSVAGHRANYGYTF.

This clone showed up just a few times. The chain carries TRBV19 and TRBJ1-2, with a tentative D call TRBD1 (6 bases). Trimming shortened V by 7 bases and J by 3 bases, and 12 bases separated the two germline ends. The CDR3 has 13 residues. CDR1 and CDR2 (germline): LNHDA, SQIVND (reference sequence). The CDR3 protein is CASKGAGDYGYTF. The CDR3 DNA follows: TGTGCCAGTAAAGGGGCAGGGGACTATGGCTACACCTTC.

V gene TRBV19 combines with J gene TRBJ2-1, with 11 bases fitting TRBD2. With V trimmed by 4 bases and J by 1 base, 6 bases remained unmatched. Germline CDR1 is LNHDA and CDR2 is SQIVND (reference sequence). The CDR3 is 17 residues long. The CDR3, as DNA: TGTGCCAGTAGTACGGGACTAGCGGCTTCTTCCTACAATGAGCAGTTCTTC. Its protein is CASSTGLAASSYNEQFF. The complete variable domain, with remaining parts taken from reference TRBV19 and TRBJ2-1, reads DGGITQSPKYLFRKEGQNVTLSCEQNLNHDAMYWYRQDPGQGLRLIYYSQIVNDFQKGDIAEGYSVSREKKESFPLTVTSAQKNPTAFYLCASSTGLAASSYNEQFFGPGTRLTVL.

Only one count was recorded for this clone. The J gene is TRBJ2-1, the V gene TRBV10-3, with 10 bases lining up with TRBD1. CDR3 length equals 16 residues. In germline, CDR1 is ENHRY, CDR2 SYGVKD. The trim removed 7 bases at V and 7 bases at J, leaving 13 bases unmatched. CDR3 amino acids: CAITPRGDRGSNEQFF. For the CDR3, the DNA is TGTGCCATCACCCCGAGGGGGGACAGGGGATCGAATGAGCAGTTCTTC.